This T cell receptor (beta chain) was sequenced during a study of cytomegalovirus exposure and HLA in healthy donors. Study-level background: A later analysis reported the same platform for the roughly 120 validation repertoires and the roughly 700 first-cohort repertoires. The study's findings and limits: A classifier reportedly called cytomegalovirus status with high sensitivity and specificity. Around 160 TCR beta chains were listed as cytomegalovirus-associated.

Per the germline V gene, CDR1 is SGHKS and CDR2 is YYEKEE (reference sequence). The V gene lost 0 bases and the J gene lost 5 bases, with 4 bases spanning the gap. The CDR3 is made up of 12 amino acids. As to this clone: Its antigen is currently unknown.

Clones were sequenced by immunoSEQ multiplex PCR, and TCRdb holds only the in-frame ones, with some missing. The sample yields 76,000 or so clones, roughly 95% seen once. This receptor was taken from a woman aged 18-29 years in good health and CMV-seropositive. Input material: PBMCs. The chain employs TRBV5-5 and TRBJ2-3; D is unclear. CDR3 residues: CASSLAGDTQYF. The CDR3 region has the DNA TGTGCCAGCAGCTTGGCAGGAGATACGCAGTATTTT. Together with reference TRBV5-5 and TRBJ2-3, the CDR3 gives the full variable domain: DAGVTQSPTHLIKTRGQQVTLRCSPISGHKSVSWYQQVLGQGPQFIFQYYEKEERGRGNFPDRFSARQFPNYSSELNVNALLLGDSALYLCASSLAGDTQYFGPGTRLTVL.